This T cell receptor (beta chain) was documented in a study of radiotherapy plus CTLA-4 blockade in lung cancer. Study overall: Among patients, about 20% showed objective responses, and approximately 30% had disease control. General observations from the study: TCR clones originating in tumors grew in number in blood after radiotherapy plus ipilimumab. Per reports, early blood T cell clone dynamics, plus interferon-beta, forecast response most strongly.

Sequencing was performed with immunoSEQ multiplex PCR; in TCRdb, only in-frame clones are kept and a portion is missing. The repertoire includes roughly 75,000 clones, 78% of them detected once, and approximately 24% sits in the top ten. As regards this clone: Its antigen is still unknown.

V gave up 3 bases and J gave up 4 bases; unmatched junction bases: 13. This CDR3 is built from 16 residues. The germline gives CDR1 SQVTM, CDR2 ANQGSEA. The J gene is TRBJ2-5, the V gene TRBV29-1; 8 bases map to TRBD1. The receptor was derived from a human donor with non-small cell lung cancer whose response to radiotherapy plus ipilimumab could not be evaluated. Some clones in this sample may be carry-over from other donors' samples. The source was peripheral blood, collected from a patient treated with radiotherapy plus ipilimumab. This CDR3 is CSVEGDRGRVRETQYF. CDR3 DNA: TGCAGCGTTGAGGGAGACAGGGGACGGGTTCGAGAGACCCAGTACTTC.